This passage covers 18 T cell receptor beta chains from one sample sequenced in a study of blood T cell repertoires in COVID-19. The method was immunoSEQ multiplex PCR; TCRdb's version includes in-frame clones alone and lacks a portion of them. The sample records 110,000 to 150,000 clones, 65% to 85% being singletons. The sequenced sample consisted of peripheral blood. These receptors were obtained from a man between 50 and 59 years old with active or convalescent COVID-19.

The chain combines TRBV27 with TRBJ2-2; 10 nucleotides line up with TRBD1. The CDR3 extends over 18 amino acids. Germline values: CDR1 MNHEY, CDR2 SMNVEV (reference sequence). V lost 5 bases, J lost 7 bases, and 16 bases stayed unmatched. The CDR3 protein is CASSPRPTGQGIYGELFF. CDR3 in DNA: TGTGCCAGCAGTCCACGACCAACGGGACAGGGGATCTACGGGGAGCTGTTTTTT.

The chain recombines TRBV5-1 with TRBJ2-7, with D perhaps matching TRBD1 (5 bases). The CDR3 contains 15 residues. Trimming shortened V by 0 bases and J by 3 bases, and 13 bases separated the two germline ends. The germline V gene encodes CDR1 SGHRS and CDR2 YFSETQ. In nucleotides, the CDR3 is TGCGCCAGCAGCTTGGTACAGGCCATTGACTACGAGCAGTACTTC. Protein product: CASSLVQAIDYEQYF.

This rearrangement joins TRBV28 to TRBJ2-7; 11 bases are shared with TRBD1. The CDR3 consists of 16 residues. Germline lookup yields CDR1 MDHEN and CDR2 SYDVKM. With V trimmed by 5 bases and J by 6 bases, 12 bases remained unmatched. CDR3 sequence reads: CASSIPGQGARSEQYF. The CDR3, as DNA: TGTGCCAGCAGTATCCCCGGACAGGGGGCGCGTAGCGAGCAGTACTTC.

The chain recombines TRBV18 with TRBJ2-2; 11 nucleotides line up with TRBD1. Germline lookup yields CDR1 KGHSH and CDR2 LQKENI. This CDR3 has 16 residues. V dropped 5 bases and J dropped 4; count of bases not matched to a gene: 6. The CDR3 DNA is TGTGCCAGCTCATCCGGACAGGGGGCCGGCACCGGGGAGCTGTTTTTT. Translating gives CASSSGQGAGTGELFF. Full variable domain (remainder filled in from reference TRBV18 and TRBJ2-2): NAGVMQNPRHLVRRRGQEARLRCSPMKGHSHVYWYRQLPEEGLKFMVYLQKENIIDESGMPKERFSAEFPKEGPSILRIQQVVRGDSAAYFCASSSGQGAGTGELFFGEGSRLTVL.

This chain connects TRBV6-5 to TRBJ1-1, with D possibly TRBD1 on 6 matching bases. Looked up from germline, CDR1 is MNHEY and CDR2 is SVGAGI. With 8 bases removed from V and 4 bases from J, the gap between germline ends came to 14 bases. The CDR3 sequence is 13 residues long. CDR3 sequence (DNA): TGTGCCAGCGAGGGGGAGTCGGGCACTGAAGCTTTCTTT. It codes for CASEGESGTEAFF.

This clone showed up just a few times. The chain combines TRBV21-1 with TRBJ1-5; TRBD1 is taken as the D call from the table, unchecked against the DNA. TRBV21-1 is tagged as a pseudogene. The CDR3 is 21 amino acids. This CDR3 reads CASSKVTWETGQGESNQPQHF. CDR3 DNA: TGTGCCAGCAGCAAAGTAACCTGGGAAACAGGGCAGGGAGAGAGCAATCAGCCCCAGCATTTT.

In this sample, this clone turned up a few times. This chain joins TRBV7-6 and TRBJ2-7, with TRBD2 matching 8 bases. There are 15 residues in the CDR3. Germline V gene sequence: CDR1 SGHVS, CDR2 FNYEAQ. J was trimmed by 0 bases and V by 1 base; bases with no gene match: 2. In DNA, the CDR3 is TGTGCCAGCAGCTTAGGGAGCGGGAGCTCCTACGAGCAGTACTTC. This codes for CASSLGSGSSYEQYF.

This clone showed up just once. The chain employs TRBV29-1 and TRBJ2-3; the D gene is possibly TRBD1 (6 bases). The CDR3 sequence is 15 residues long. The ends were cut back, 0 bases at V and 2 bases at J, with 12 bases in the middle. The germline CDR1 and CDR2 sequences are SQVTM and ANQGSEA. The CDR3 loop is CSVEEAGVATDTQYF. The CDR3 DNA reads TGCAGCGTTGAAGAGGCAGGGGTAGCCACAGATACGCAGTATTTT.

The chain has TRBV10-3 and TRBJ2-7; 7 bases fit TRBD2. This CDR3 is built from 15 residues. Germline CDR1 and CDR2: ENHRY and SYGVKD. The V and J ends lost 0 bases and 4 bases, in that order; junction bases with no gene match: 6. CDR3 sequence: CAISESRAGEYEQYF. CDR3 DNA: TGTGCCATCAGTGAGTCTCGCGCGGGAGAATACGAGCAGTACTTC.

The chain joins TRBV20-1 to TRBJ2-1; no clear D gene. The germline gives CDR1 DFQATT, CDR2 SNEGSKA (reference sequence). V was trimmed by 6 bases and J by 8 bases, leaving 8 bases between them. The CDR3 is made up of 10 amino acids. The CDR3 DNA reads as TGCAGTGCCGCGGAGTATGAGCAGTTCTTC. Amino acid sequence: CSAAEYEQFF.

V usage is TRBV9 and J usage is TRBJ1-3, with TRBD1 identical over 7 bases. This CDR3 has 15 residues. CDR1 and CDR2 (germline): SGDLS, YYNGEE. Trimming took 0 bases from V and 3 from J; bases not matched to a gene: 3. The CDR3 coding sequence is TGTGCCAGCAGCGTAGACCCAGGGGGTGGAAACACCATATATTTT. It translates to CASSVDPGGGNTIYF.

This chain uses TRBV6-1 with TRBJ2-7; D is unresolved. The CDR3 totals 14 residues. The germline V and J ends were trimmed by 7 bases and 0 bases, with 13 bases remaining between them. Germline V CDR1 and CDR2: MNHNS, SASEGT. This CDR3 reads CASTSPETSYEQYF. DNA of the CDR3: TGTGCCAGCACCTCACCAGAAACCTCCTACGAGCAGTACTTC.

The chain joins TRBV27 to TRBJ2-7; D is perhaps TRBD1 (6 bases). CDR1 and CDR2 from the germline V gene are MNHEY and SMNVEV (reference sequence). This CDR3 contains 13 residues. The V end was cut by 5 bases, the J end by 6 bases, with 14 bases between. The CDR3, as DNA: TGTGCCAGCAGTAGTACTCTAGGGGGCGAGCAGTACTTC. Residues: CASSSTLGGEQYF.

A few counts support this clone. Other DNA sequences in the sample encode the same CDR3. The chain combines TRBV18 with TRBJ1-2; possible D gene TRBD1, 6 bases. V dropped 3 bases and J dropped 6 bases, with 11 bases sitting between them. The CDR3 is 13 amino acids. Looked up from germline, CDR1 is KGHSH and CDR2 is LQKENI. This chain's CDR3 is CASSPSPGDGYTF. CDR3 DNA sequence: TGTGCCAGCTCACCCTCCCCAGGGGATGGCTACACCTTC.

This chain links TRBV19 with TRBJ2-5, with a possible D match to TRBD1 (5 bases). Germline V lookup: CDR1 LNHDA, CDR2 SQIVND (reference sequence). CDR3 length equals 13 residues. Trimming took 9 bases from V and 5 from J, leaving 16 bases between them. The CDR3 nucleotides are TGTGCCAGCCGTGATCGACCAGGGGAGACCCAGTACTTC. Translation gives CASRDRPGETQYF.

This clone was detected once. V is TRBV9 and J is TRBJ2-7, with a possible D match to TRBD1 (5 bases). Trimming took 4 bases from V and 7 from J, leaving 21 bases between them. The CDR3 contains 15 residues. Germline V lookup: CDR1 SGDLS, CDR2 YYNGEE. The CDR3 is CASSPRPTEVGEQYF. As DNA, the CDR3 is TGTGCCAGCAGCCCTCGGCCGACAGAAGTGGGGGAGCAGTACTTC.

CDR3: CASSSSWGLAGAYTDTQYF. CDR3 nucleotides: TGTGCCAGCAGCTCATCTTGGGGACTAGCGGGAGCTTACACAGATACGCAGTATTTT. The V and J genes are TRBV11-2 and TRBJ2-3; TRBD2 matches 14 bases. The ends lost 4 bases at V and 2 bases at J; junction bases unmatched: 11. Germline V CDR1 and CDR2: SGHAT, FQNNGV. The CDR3 runs 19 residues.

The chain combines TRBV6-4 with TRBJ2-2, with D unclear. The CDR3 sequence is 15 residues long. Germline loops: CDR1 MRHNA, CDR2 SNTAGT. The V end lost 4 bases, the J end lost 2 bases, and 11 bases lay between the germline ends. CDR3 nucleotide sequence: TGTGCCAGCAGTGTCTCACAGATTAACACCGGGGAGCTGTTTTTT. Its translation is CASSVSQINTGELFF.